This passage covers 2 T cell receptor beta chains from one sample sequenced in a study of neurological immune-mediated disorders. Via MiXCR, TCRdb re-called the 5' RACE reads, giving one row per CDR3 protein. In the table there are roughly 22,000 distinct CDR3 sequences, 5% to 7% of which are singletons. Specimen: CD8+ T cells from blood. The receptors originated from a young man in good health.

This clonotype was seen many times. This chain links TRBV19 with TRBJ1-1, with D hard to call. The CDR3 spans 12 residues. Germline CDR1 and CDR2: LNHDA and SQIVND (reference sequence). Between the trimmed V and J ends, which lost 6 bases and 1 base, there was a span of 6 bases. As DNA, the CDR3 is TGTGCCAGTAGAAGTGGGAACACTGAAGCTTTCTTT. Protein sequence: CASRSGNTEAFF. Based on the CDR3 plus reference TRBV19 and TRBJ1-1, the full variable domain is DGGITQSPKYLFRKEGQNVTLSCEQNLNHDAMYWYRQDPGQGLRLIYYSQIVNDFQKGDIAEGYSVSREKKESFPLTVTSAQKNPTAFYLCASRSGNTEAFFGQGTRLTVV.

There are many counts of this clonotype. The chain joins TRBV5-1 to TRBJ1-2; D is unresolved. Germline V gene data show CDR1 as SGHRS and CDR2 as YFSETQ. The V end was cut by 0 bases, the J end by 1 base, with 4 bases between. This CDR3 has 13 residues. The CDR3 DNA follows: TGCGCCAGCAGCTTGGAGGTTAACTATGGCTACACCTTC. Protein sequence: CASSLEVNYGYTF.